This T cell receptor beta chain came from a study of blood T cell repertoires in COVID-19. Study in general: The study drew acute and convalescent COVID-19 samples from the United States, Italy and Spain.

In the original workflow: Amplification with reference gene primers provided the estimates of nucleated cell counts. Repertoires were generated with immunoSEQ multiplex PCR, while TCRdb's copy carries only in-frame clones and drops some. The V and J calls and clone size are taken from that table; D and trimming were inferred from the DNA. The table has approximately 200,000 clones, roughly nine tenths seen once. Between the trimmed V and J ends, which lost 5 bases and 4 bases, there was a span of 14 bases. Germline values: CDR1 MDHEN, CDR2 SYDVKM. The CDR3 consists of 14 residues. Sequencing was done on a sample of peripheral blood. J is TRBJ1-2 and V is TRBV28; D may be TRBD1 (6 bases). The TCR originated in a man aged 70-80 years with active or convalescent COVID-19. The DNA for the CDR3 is TGTGCCAGCAGTCCCTCGGGCAGGGGCTATGGCTACACCTTC. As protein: CASSPSGRGYGYTF.